The 8 T cell receptor beta chains below come from one sample, sequenced in a study of post-analysis software for immune sequencing data. Overall study results and limits: The study found TRBV5-6, TRBV5-1 and TRBV20-1 among roughly 5 TRBV segments more frequent in patients than controls.

Presence of unique molecular identifiers characterized the TCR beta cDNA libraries. TCRdb itself ran the PCR reads through MiXCR, one entry per CDR3 protein. The table records fewer than 600,000 distinct CDR3 sequences, approximately 45% of them present only once. For these TCRs, the target antigens are not known. What was sequenced was blood. These receptors were collected from a girl between 10 and 17 years old with multiple sclerosis.

This clonotype was observed many times. The chain joins TRBV7-6 to TRBJ2-7; TRBD1 matches at 7 bases. CDR3 length equals 13 residues. With V trimmed by 0 bases and J by 6 bases, 2 bases remained unmatched. CDR1 SGHVS and CDR2 FNYEAQ come from the germline V gene. This chain's CDR3 is CASSLAAGGEQYF. The CDR3 DNA reads as TGTGCCAGCAGCTTAGCGGCAGGGGGCGAGCAGTACTTC.

V is TRBV3-1 and J is TRBJ1-2; unclear D gene. The CDR3 runs to 16 residues. The germline gives CDR1 LGHDT, CDR2 YNNKEL (reference sequence). Trimming took off 0 bases at V and 4 bases at J, with 15 bases between the two ends. This CDR3 is CASSQDWPASSYGYTF. DNA of the CDR3: TGTGCCAGCAGCCAAGACTGGCCGGCAAGCTCCTATGGCTACACCTTC.

The chain links TRBV12-3 or TRBV12-4 to TRBJ2-1; 10 nucleotides line up with TRBD2. This CDR3 is built from 16 residues. V trimming: 6 bases; J trimming: 3 bases; junction bases outside the gene matches: 8. The CDR3 region has the DNA TGTGCCAGCAGCAGTGGACTAGCGGTACTCTACAATGAGCAGTTCTTC. It is translated as CASSSGLAVLYNEQFF.

This clonotype has a handful of counts. The chain recombines TRBV20-1 with TRBJ2-7, with 8 bases that match TRBD1. V lost 4 bases to trimming and J lost 0 bases; unmatched junction nucleotides: 5. Germline V gene data show CDR1 as DFQATT and CDR2 as SNEGSKA (reference sequence). The CDR3 sequence is 14 residues long. In nucleotides, the CDR3 is TGCAGTGCTACCGGGACAGGCGACTCCTACGAGCAGTACTTC. It encodes CSATGTGDSYEQYF.

As regards this clonotype: This may be a read error, as it is one base from a much larger clone. J is TRBJ2-5 and V is TRBV12-3 or TRBV12-4, with 7 bases that match TRBD1. CDR3 length: 13 amino acids. V lost 6 bases to trimming and J lost 1 base; unmatched junction nucleotides: 2. The CDR3 region is CASRRDSQETQYF. CDR3 in DNA: TGTGCCAGCAGACGGGACAGCCAAGAGACCCAGTACTTC.

This clonotype was counted a few times. The rearrangement joins TRBV20-1 to TRBJ2-6; D remains unclear. Trimming shortened V by 8 bases and J by 0 bases, and 23 bases separated the two germline ends. Germline CDR1 DFQATT, CDR2 SNEGSKA (reference sequence). The CDR3 is 18 residues long. CDR3 sequence: CSCRSRLGRPSGANVLTF. CDR3 DNA: TGCAGTTGTAGGTCCCGGCTAGGGCGACCCTCTGGGGCCAACGTCCTGACTTTC.

A few counts support this clonotype. The V gene is TRBV4-2, the J gene TRBJ2-7; 7 positions match TRBD1. The CDR3 has 16 residues. V was clipped by 4 bases and J by 6 bases; unmatched bases: 15. In germline, CDR1 is LGHNA, CDR2 YNFKEQ. The CDR3 reads CASSPQRGTEGSEQYF. CDR3 DNA sequence: TGTGCCAGCAGCCCTCAGAGAGGGACAGAGGGATCCGAGCAGTACTTC.

J is TRBJ2-1 and V is TRBV3-1, with D perhaps TRBD1 (6 bases). In germline, CDR1 is LGHDT, CDR2 YNNKEL (reference sequence). Trimming removed 3 bases at V and 7 bases at J, with 7 bases between. This CDR3 is built from 12 residues. In DNA, the CDR3 is TGTGCCAGCAGCCAGGGGGCTAATGAGCAGTTCTTC. It yields the protein CASSQGANEQFF.